The present TCR beta chain was sequenced within a study of blood T cell repertoires in COVID-19. Study overall: T cells, B-cell-depleted T cells, or PBMCs provided the cDNA or gDNA that served as material.

In the study's own analysis: The authors estimated nucleated cell counts from reference gene primer amplification. The table came from immunoSEQ multiplex PCR; TCRdb's copy has only in-frame clones and leaves some out. V, J and clone size are those of that table, while D and trimming were read from the DNA. Of fewer than 85,000 clones listed, about 90% were seen once; the top ten hold 6.5% to 8.5%. This clonotype was sampled from a man aged 45-65 years with active COVID-19. Material: peripheral blood.

The CDR3 loop reads CASSRLAGGHEGPGELFF. The CDR3 bases are TGTGCCAGCAGTCGACTAGCGGGAGGGCATGAGGGTCCCGGGGAGCTGTTTTTT. The V gene is TRBV9, the J gene TRBJ2-2; 14 bases are a match to TRBD2. Germline CDR1 reads SGDLS; CDR2 reads YYNGEE. V dropped 5 bases and J dropped 6; count of bases not matched to a gene: 12. The CDR3 runs to 18 residues.